Below, one T cell receptor beta chain is given with its context. This clonotype has ten or more counts. Its antigen is unknown. Base qualities were left out, and no much larger clone turns up one base away. The TCR beta CDR3 regions were amplified from the RNA transcripts. For the first round of RT-PCR on the TCR CDR3, the HTBI primer set was used together with the Qiagen OneStep RT-PCR kit. The libraries were constructed in a second round of multiplex PCR and then size-selected and purified. Libraries were sequenced paired-end with 100 bp reads on an Illumina HiSeq2000. In the original analysis: Raw data were processed with SOAPnuke, discarding reads with adapters, uncalled bases, mean Phred below 15, or no exact constant-primer or identifier match. COPE v1.2.5 was used to merge high-quality paired reads, and clonotypes were defined as unique nucleotide sequences. MiTCR v1.1 was used to align the clonotypes against IMGT TRBV, TRBD and TRBJ reference segments. Analysis was restricted to V-J combinations with a frequency above 0.0001, which covered 99% to 99.2% of repertoires. The TCS score was defined as the ratio of F50 (clonal expansion) to E x V (chaos), calculated using BLOSUM62-based TCRdist between CDR3 peptides within each V-J. Welch's t-statistics and random forest reduced just over 500 V-J features to 10 to 15, which were used in a naive Bayes classifier (R e1071). TCRdb passed the public sequencing reads through fastp at Q25 and MiXCR, retaining productive beta sequences. Each entry merges the rows of one CDR3 protein and shows their most common DNA and genes. In this record, the V and J calls reflect TCRdb's handling and not the investigators' own analysis. Here the sample has under 400,000 distinct CDR3 sequences; 15% to 20% occur a single time. Jointly, the top ten make up roughly 31% of the sample.

A patient counted as having stable Graves' hyperthyroidism if no progression to ophthalmopathy occurred over 18 months of follow-up. Hyperthyroidism patients were newly diagnosed, with disease duration under 2 months, and aged 18 to 65 years. The study excluded patients with uncontrolled infections, other autoimmune diseases, pregnancy or lactation. Diagnoses relied on clinical symptoms, serum thyroxine and TRAb, thyroid ultrasound and orbital computed tomography. Ficoll-Paque density gradient centrifugation was used to isolate PBMCs from around 10 ml of fresh peripheral blood. Total RNA was extracted with Trizol reagent, and quality was checked on an Agilent 2100 Bioanalyzer. The sample comes from a study of T cells in Graves' hyperthyroidism and ophthalmopathy (dated by TCRdb to the late 2010s). About the study as a whole: Peripheral blood samples were taken at initial diagnosis, before any treatment was given. TCR V-J signatures able to tell the groups apart were searched for in a discovery cohort of 100 patients, of whom over 40 had Graves' ophthalmopathy and some 60 had stable Graves' hyperthyroidism. Whether ophthalmopathy could be predicted prospectively was tested in an independent validation cohort made up of approximately 19 hyperthyroidism patients plus 17 patients who later progressed to ophthalmopathy. The roughly 91 discovery patients were randomly divided into training and test sets at a 7:3 ratio. In several Graves' hyperthyroidism patients, the study also compared T-cell repertoires from thyroid tissue with T-cell repertoires from blood. Following sampling, methimazole starting at 30 mg daily was given to hyperthyroidism patients, and high-dose intravenous methylprednisolone was given to ophthalmopathy patients. The paper reports TCR Vbeta CDR3 sequencing of 130 to 150 peripheral blood samples: around 45 ophthalmopathy, around 80 hyperthyroidism and approximately 17 progressor patients.

Study-wide conclusions, independent of this receptor: In validation, the model predicted progression to ophthalmopathy a median of roughly 6.1 months before onset, with over 60% sensitivity and 72.22% specificity. A model built on a 13 V-J signature distinguished ophthalmopathy from stable hyperthyroidism, reaching about 89% sensitivity and approximately 83% specificity in cross-validation and 80%/75% in testing. No statistical method was used to fix the sample size in advance, and group allocation was not hidden from the investigators. Most expanded thyroid clonotypes (frequency above 0.001) were also found in blood, which suggests that blood repertoires may mirror thyroid immune responses.

From a lookup of the germline V gene (reference sequence), CDR1 and CDR2 are DFQATT and SNEGSKA. V lost 1 base and J lost 0 bases, and the count of bases not matched to a germline gene is 10. There are 17 amino acids in the CDR3, from cysteine to phenylalanine inclusive. The read is trimmed to its CDR3 DNA, 51 bases read in frame from base 1. The receptor's source is a man aged 25-45 years with Graves' hyperthyroidism. The sample was blood. The chain is encoded by TRBV20-1 joined to TRBJ2-3; 7 central nucleotides agree with TRBD2. CDR3 loop: CSARGRGAGASTDTQYF. The DNA sequence is as follows: TGCAGTGCTAGAGGCCGCGGGGCGGGAGCGAGCACAGATACGCAGTATTTT.